This T cell receptor beta chain was sequenced during a study of patients and donors after allogeneic stem cell transplantation. CDR1 and CDR2 from the germline V gene are SGHTA and FQGNSA. The CDR3 length is 14 residues. V shed 4 bases and J shed 1 base, with 11 bases lying between them. A single record per CDR3 protein comes from TCRdb applying MiXCR to the RT-PCR reads. The profile shows hundreds of thousands of distinct CDR3 sequences, under 20% of them singletons. The material sequenced was blood, either unsorted or a sorted T cell fraction (not recorded which). The chain joins TRBV7-2 to TRBJ2-7; D is tentatively TRBD1 or TRBD2 (5 bases each). This sequence originates from a human donor who was either an allogeneic HSCT recipient or a stem cell or donor lymphocyte infusion donor (not recorded which). It is not recorded whose cells these are; they may come from a transplant donor. The chain's CDR3 is CASSSRDGSYEQYF. Here the CDR3 DNA reads TGTGCCAGCAGCTCTCGGGACGGTTCCTACGAGCAGTACTTC.